This TCR beta chain was recorded in a study of T-cell reconstitution after alpha-beta-depleted transplantation in children (dated by TCRdb to about 2016). The study in broad terms: Using TCR repertoire profiling, the study quantitatively followed how T-cell immune reconstitution unfolded in children after TCRalphabeta/CD19-depleted allogeneic hematopoietic cell transplantation. The full study reports these points: About two months after transplant, the apparently early recovery of alphabetaT-cell counts reportedly depended on just several hundred clones that had expanded rapidly and came from non-depleted graft cells. In some patients, the high TCRbeta diversity seen at day 60 was put down to recipient T cells and intrathymic progenitors that had survived conditioning. Hyperexpanded clone frequencies declined over subsequent months; after one year, T-cell counts and TCRbeta diversity were mostly attributed to newly produced T cells.

As encoded in the germline V gene, CDR1 is SNHLY while CDR2 is FYNNEI. V was cut back by 8 bases and J by 15 bases, leaving a gap of 20 bases between them. The CDR3, cysteine through phenylalanine, is 12 amino acids long. Left in the record is the CDR3 DNA by itself, 36 bases read in frame from the first base. Libraries were constructed by PCR. The data were produced on an Illumina HiSeq 2500. TCR libraries were prepared with molecular barcoding, using unique molecular identifiers to normalize TCRbeta repertoire quantification. TCRdb applied fastp at Q25 and MiXCR to the public reads, then kept only in-frame beta chains. Identical CDR3 protein sequences are pooled into one entry, listed with their most common genes and DNA. This sample comprises around 210,000 distinct CDR3 sequences, about 7% of them detected only once. Jointly, the top ten make up about 5.9% of the sample. Sample treatment or condition, as interpreted from the label and publication: allogeneic hematopoietic cell transplantation with graft depleted of TCRalphabeta T cells and CD19 B cells. TCRalphabeta/CD19-depleted allogeneic hematopoietic cell grafts were given to the transplant recipients, all of whom were children.

This clonotype showed up many times. The clone's antigen remains unknown. Nothing much larger sits one base from this clone, and base qualities are not available. The source was PBMCs, collected before TCRalphabeta/CD19-depleted stem cell transplant. The TCR comes from a boy aged 2 to 9 with acute lymphoblastic leukemia, due to receive a stem cell transplant. Recombination joined TRBV2 with TRBJ2-1; perhaps TRBD1 is the D gene, with 6 bases matching. The CDR3 has the sequence CASGWGPDTWFF. The nucleotide sequence is given as TGTGCCAGCGGATGGGGGCCCGACACGTGGTTCTTC.